The 15 T cell receptor beta chains below all came from one sample that was sequenced in a study of radiotherapy plus CTLA-4 blockade in lung cancer. Repertoires were generated with immunoSEQ multiplex PCR, while TCRdb's copy carries only in-frame clones and drops some. Of around 99,000 clones detected, about 86% appear once; the ten largest clones hold more than 4.5%. Sequencing was performed on peripheral blood, taken from a patient treated with radiotherapy plus ipilimumab. These receptors were collected from a human donor with non-small cell lung cancer that progressed on radiotherapy plus ipilimumab.

This clone has a single count. This sequence joins TRBV18 and TRBJ2-7; D is uncertain. Germline lookup yields CDR1 KGHSH and CDR2 LQKENI. This CDR3 has 14 amino acids. The V gene lost 3 bases and the J gene lost 5 bases, with 14 bases spanning the gap. CDR3 loop: CASSPEPSVHEQYF. As DNA, the CDR3 is TGTGCCAGCTCACCCGAGCCGTCCGTACACGAGCAGTACTTC. Looking up the rest from reference TRBV18 and TRBJ2-7 gives the full variable domain: NAGVMQNPRHLVRRRGQEARLRCSPMKGHSHVYWYRQLPEEGLKFMVYLQKENIIDESGMPKERFSAEFPKEGPSILRIQQVVRGDSAAYFCASSPEPSVHEQYFGPGTRLTVT.

The chain is built from TRBV7-9 and TRBJ2-3, with a possible D match to TRBD2 (6 bases). The CDR3 extends over 15 amino acids. Germline values: CDR1 SEHNR, CDR2 FQNEAQ (reference sequence). The ends were cut back, 5 bases at V and 0 bases at J, with 12 bases in the middle. The CDR3 loop reads CASSGLPSSTDTQYF. The CDR3 DNA follows: TGTGCCAGCAGCGGACTACCCTCGAGCACAGATACGCAGTATTTT.

The chain combines TRBV2 with TRBJ1-5; TRBD1 matches at 8 bases. The CDR3 extends over 15 amino acids. V trimming: 2 bases; J trimming: 4 bases; junction bases outside the gene matches: 4. Germline-derived CDR1 and CDR2 are SNHLY and FYNNEI. This CDR3 is CASSEQGAQNQPQHF. In DNA, the CDR3 is TGTGCCAGCAGTGAACAGGGGGCCCAAAATCAGCCCCAGCATTTT.

CDR3 protein: CATRQGNQPQHF. In DNA, the CDR3 is TGTGCCACAAGACAGGGGAATCAGCCCCAGCATTTT. The chain uses TRBV6-5 and TRBJ1-5; 8 bases are a match to TRBD1. The length of the CDR3 is 12 residues. V shed 10 bases and J 4 bases; nucleotides not matched to a gene: 3. The germline V gene has CDR1 MNHEY and CDR2 SVGAGI.

This sequence joins TRBV30 and TRBJ2-3, with a weak D call TRBD2 (5 bases). Trimming removed 0 bases from V and 1 base from J, with 14 bases in between. The germline CDR1 and CDR2 sequences are GTSNPN and SVGIG (reference sequence). The CDR3 loop spans 16 amino acids. Here the CDR3 DNA reads TGTGCCTGGAGTGTGGGAGCGGAAAAACGCACAGATACGCAGTATTTT. As protein: CAWSVGAEKRTDTQYF.

V and J are TRBV19 and TRBJ2-2, with a possible D match to TRBD1 (5 bases). The CDR3 length is 13 residues. CDR1 and CDR2 from the germline V gene are LNHDA and SQIVND (reference sequence). V gave up 6 bases and J gave up 6 bases, with 11 bases separating them. Here the CDR3 reads CASSRVIAGELFF. The DNA for the CDR3 is TGTGCCAGTAGCAGGGTAATCGCCGGGGAGCTGTTTTTT.

The chain links TRBV18 to TRBJ2-7; 10 nucleotides match TRBD2. This CDR3 region has 16 residues. CDR1 KGHSH and CDR2 LQKENI come from the germline V gene. The trim removed 3 bases at V and 7 bases at J, leaving 12 bases unmatched. Here the CDR3 DNA reads TGTGCCAGCTCACCCATGGGAGCGGGAGGGCCGGGAGAGCAGTACTTC. It is translated as CASSPMGAGGPGEQYF.

The rearrangement links TRBV6-1 to TRBJ2-1; D call uncertain. The length of the CDR3 is 13 residues. The V gene's germline CDR1 is MNHNS and CDR2 SASEGT. V shed 5 bases and J shed 9 bases, with 14 bases lying between them. The CDR3 protein is CASSPPPVGEQFF. Written as DNA, the CDR3 is TGTGCCAGCAGTCCCCCCCCGGTGGGTGAGCAGTTCTTC.

The CDR3 DNA reads as TGCGCCAGCAGCCAAGTAGGTCCCCGGGCAGGGAACTATGGCTACACCTTC. Translation: CASSQVGPRAGNYGYTF. The rearrangement links TRBV4-1 to TRBJ1-2; possibly TRBD1 for D (5 bases). CDR1 is MGHRA and CDR2 is YSYEKL in the germline V gene. The CDR3 spans 17 residues. The V end was cut by 1 base, the J end by 2 bases, with 17 bases between.

The CDR3 protein is CASHRTGGFNEQFF. As DNA, the CDR3 is TGTGCCAGTCATCGAACTGGAGGCTTCAATGAGCAGTTCTTC. The gene calls are TRBV2 and TRBJ2-1; TRBD2 might be the D (5 bases). The V end was cut by 9 bases, the J end by 6 bases, with 18 bases between. The CDR3 contains 14 residues. From germline, CDR1 is SNHLY and CDR2 FYNNEI.

V usage is TRBV5-1 and J usage is TRBJ1-5; 7 nucleotides agree with TRBD1. From germline, CDR1 is SGHRS and CDR2 YFSETQ. The V and J ends lost 2 bases and 5 bases, in that order; junction bases with no gene match: 4. The CDR3 loop spans 14 amino acids. The CDR3 is CASSLAGTDQPQHF. In nucleotides, the CDR3 is TGCGCCAGCAGCTTAGCAGGGACAGATCAGCCCCAGCATTTT.

The V call is TRBV6-1, the J call TRBJ1-2; no clear D. The CDR3 contains 16 residues. V gave up 2 bases and J gave up 7 bases, with 20 bases separating them. Germline CDR1 reads MNHNS; CDR2 reads SASEGT. As DNA, the CDR3 is TGTGCCAGCAGTGAATTGCAGCCGAGGCCCGCCCGTGGCTACACCTTC. It translates to CASSELQPRPARGYTF.

The rearrangement joins TRBV5-4 to TRBJ2-7; the match to TRBD2 covers 12 bases. The junction had 9 bases not matched to a gene; V was cut back by 4 bases and J by 4 bases. The CDR3 is 16 residues long. Germline CDR1 and CDR2: SGHNT and YYREEE (reference sequence). CDR3: CASSATGLAGRYEQYF. The CDR3 DNA is TGTGCCAGCAGCGCGACCGGACTAGCGGGGAGATACGAGCAGTACTTC.

This clone was counted a single time. The rearrangement links TRBV7-2 to TRBJ2-6, with TRBD1 identical over 7 bases. Losses at the gene ends were 1 base for V and 4 bases for J; bases not matched to a gene: 13. The V gene's germline CDR1 is SGHTA and CDR2 FQGNSA. The CDR3 consists of 19 residues. CDR3 amino acids: CASSLVSLTGMVGANVLTF. As DNA, the CDR3 is TGTGCCAGCAGCTTAGTCTCTTTGACAGGGATGGTAGGGGCCAACGTCCTGACTTTC. The whole variable domain, remainder taken from reference TRBV7-2 and TRBJ2-6, is GAGVSQSPSNKVTEKGKDVELRCDPISGHTALYWYRQSLGQGLEFLIYFQGNSAPDKSGLPSDRFSAERTGGSVSTLTIQRTQQEDSAVYLCASSLVSLTGMVGANVLTFGAGSRLTVL.

The genes are TRBV29-1 and TRBJ2-7; D ambiguous. Per germline, CDR1 SQVTM and CDR2 ANQGSEA. This CDR3 spans 12 amino acids. V was clipped by 3 bases and J by 4 bases, with 10 bases between them. CDR3 sequence: CSVDHLPYEQYF. The CDR3 DNA follows: TGCAGCGTTGACCACCTCCCATACGAGCAGTACTTC.